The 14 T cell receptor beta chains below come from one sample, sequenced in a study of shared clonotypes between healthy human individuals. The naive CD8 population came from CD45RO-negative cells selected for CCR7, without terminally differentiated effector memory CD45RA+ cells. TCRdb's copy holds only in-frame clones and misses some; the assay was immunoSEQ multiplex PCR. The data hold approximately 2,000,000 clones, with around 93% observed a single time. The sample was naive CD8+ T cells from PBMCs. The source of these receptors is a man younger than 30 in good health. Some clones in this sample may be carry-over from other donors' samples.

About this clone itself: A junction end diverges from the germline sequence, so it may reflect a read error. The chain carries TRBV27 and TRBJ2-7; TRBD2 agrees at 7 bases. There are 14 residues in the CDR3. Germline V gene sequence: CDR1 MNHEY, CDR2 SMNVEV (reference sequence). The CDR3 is CASRLLAGPYEQYF. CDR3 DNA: TGTGCCAGCAGATTATTAGCGGGCCCCTACGAGCAGTACTTC.

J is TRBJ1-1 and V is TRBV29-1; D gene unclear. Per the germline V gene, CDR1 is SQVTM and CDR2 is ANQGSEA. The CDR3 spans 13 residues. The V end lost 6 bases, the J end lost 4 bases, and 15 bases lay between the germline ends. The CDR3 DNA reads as TGCAGCGTCAAAGGTGGGTTCAGCACTGAAGCTTTCTTT. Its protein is CSVKGGFSTEAFF.

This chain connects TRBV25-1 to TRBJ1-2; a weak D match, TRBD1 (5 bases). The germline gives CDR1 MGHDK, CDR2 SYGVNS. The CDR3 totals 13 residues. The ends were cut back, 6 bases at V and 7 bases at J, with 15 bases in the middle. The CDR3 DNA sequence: TGTGCCAGCAGCCAGGGTAGAAGTACTGGCTACACCTTC. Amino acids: CASSQGRSTGYTF.

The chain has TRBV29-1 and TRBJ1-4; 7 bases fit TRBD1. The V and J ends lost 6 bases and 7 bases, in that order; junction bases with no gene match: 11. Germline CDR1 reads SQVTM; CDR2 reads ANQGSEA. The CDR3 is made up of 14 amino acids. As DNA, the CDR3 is TGCAGCGTGACGACAGGGAAAGGTGGTGAAAAACTGTTTTTT. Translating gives CSVTTGKGGEKLFF.

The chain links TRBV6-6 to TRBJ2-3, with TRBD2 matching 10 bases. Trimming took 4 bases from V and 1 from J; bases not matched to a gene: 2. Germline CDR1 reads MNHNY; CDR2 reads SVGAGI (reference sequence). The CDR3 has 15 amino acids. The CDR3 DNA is TGTGCCAGCAGTTTTCTAGCGGGGGGCACAGATACGCAGTATTTT. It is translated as CASSFLAGGTDTQYF.

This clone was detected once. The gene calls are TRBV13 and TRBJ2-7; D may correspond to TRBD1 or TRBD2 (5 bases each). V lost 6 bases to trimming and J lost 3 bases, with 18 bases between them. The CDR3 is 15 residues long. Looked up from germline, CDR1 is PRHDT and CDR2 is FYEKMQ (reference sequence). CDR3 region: CASSIRIRDHYEQYF. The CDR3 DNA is TGTGCCAGCAGTATCCGTATCAGGGACCACTACGAGCAGTACTTC.

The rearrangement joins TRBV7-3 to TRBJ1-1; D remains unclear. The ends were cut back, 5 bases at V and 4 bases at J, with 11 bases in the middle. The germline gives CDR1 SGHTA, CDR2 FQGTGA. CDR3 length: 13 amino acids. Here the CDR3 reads CASSLNMGTEAFF. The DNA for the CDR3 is TGTGCCAGCAGCCTCAACATGGGCACTGAAGCTTTCTTT.

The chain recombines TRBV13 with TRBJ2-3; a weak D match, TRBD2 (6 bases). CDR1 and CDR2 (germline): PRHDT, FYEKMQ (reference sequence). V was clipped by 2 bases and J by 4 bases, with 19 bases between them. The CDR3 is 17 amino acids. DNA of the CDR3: TGTGCCAGCAGCTTAAGGATCTTGGAGGGTAGCGCAGATACGCAGTATTTT. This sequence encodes CASSLRILEGSADTQYF. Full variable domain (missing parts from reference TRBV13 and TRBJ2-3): AAGVIQSPRHLIKEKRETATLKCYPIPRHDTVYWYQQGPGQDPQFLISFYEKMQSDKGSIPDRFSAQQFSDYHSELNMSSLELGDSALYFCASSLRILEGSADTQYFGPGTRLTVL.

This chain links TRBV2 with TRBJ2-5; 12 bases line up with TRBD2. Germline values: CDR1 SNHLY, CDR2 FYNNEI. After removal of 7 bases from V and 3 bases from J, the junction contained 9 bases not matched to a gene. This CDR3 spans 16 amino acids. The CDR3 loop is CASTSRLAGEKETQYF. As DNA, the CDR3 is TGTGCCAGCACTTCAAGACTAGCGGGAGAGAAAGAGACCCAGTACTTC.

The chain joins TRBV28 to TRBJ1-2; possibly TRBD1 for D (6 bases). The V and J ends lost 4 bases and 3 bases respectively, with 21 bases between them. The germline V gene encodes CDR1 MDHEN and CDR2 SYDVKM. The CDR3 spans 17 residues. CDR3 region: CASSSGGRGGLDYGYTF. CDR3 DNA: TGTGCCAGCAGTTCCGGGGGCAGGGGTGGGCTGGACTATGGCTACACCTTC.

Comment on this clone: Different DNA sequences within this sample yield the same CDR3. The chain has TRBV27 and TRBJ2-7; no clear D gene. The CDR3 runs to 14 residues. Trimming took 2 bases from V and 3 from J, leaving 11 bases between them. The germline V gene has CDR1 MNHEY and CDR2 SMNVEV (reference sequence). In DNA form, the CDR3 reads TGTGCCAGCAGTTTAGGTGGGTCCTTCTACGAGCAGTACTTC. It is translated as CASSLGGSFYEQYF.

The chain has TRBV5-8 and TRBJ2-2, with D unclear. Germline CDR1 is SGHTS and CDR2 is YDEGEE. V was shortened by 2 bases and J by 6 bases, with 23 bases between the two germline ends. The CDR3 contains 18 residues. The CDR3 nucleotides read TGTGCCAGCAGCTTATATGTTGCTGGGTGGGGAAAGGCCGGGGAGCTGTTTTTT. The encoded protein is CASSLYVAGWGKAGELFF.

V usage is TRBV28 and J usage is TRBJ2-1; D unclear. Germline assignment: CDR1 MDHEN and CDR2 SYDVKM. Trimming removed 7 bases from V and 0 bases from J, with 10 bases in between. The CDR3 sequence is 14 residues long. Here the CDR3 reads CASNLDRSYNEQFF. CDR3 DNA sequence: TGTGCCAGCAACTTGGACCGCTCCTACAATGAGCAGTTCTTC.

Here the CDR3 DNA reads TGTGCCAGCAGCCCCCTAAGAGCGCGCCTCCAACAAGAGACCCAGTACTTC. Amino acids: CASSPLRARLQQETQYF. The chain joins TRBV28 to TRBJ2-5; D gene unclear. CDR1 MDHEN and CDR2 SYDVKM come from the germline V gene. CDR3 length: 17 residues. V was cut by 6 bases and J by 2 bases, with 22 bases left in between.